This entry features one TCR beta chain sequence. This clone was counted many times. Its binding antigen is unknown. No base quality values were provided; no much bigger clone lies one nucleotide off. The record originates from a study of shared clonotypes between healthy human individuals (dated by TCRdb to about 2020). Study-wide context: The cohort included a few men and a couple of women between 18 and 49 years of age. The study deeply sequenced blood TCR repertoires of five healthy adults to estimate repertoire size and the extent of clonotype sharing between individuals. For each donor, CD4 naive and CD4 memory were each given three plates, CD8 naive was given two plates, and CD8 memory was given one plate. To increase sequencing depth and limit assay-specific biases, different laboratories used diverse techniques to prepare libraries and sequence TCR repertoires. Per donor, leukapheresis produced somewhere between about 0.9 and 9 billion PBMCs.

TCR CDR3 regions were amplified from genomic DNA by multiplex PCR using the deep immunoSEQ assay. Genomic DNA extracted from each cell subset was distributed evenly over all wells of several immunoSEQ 96-well plates, and each plate served as one replicate. For sorted subsets, about 220 ng of genomic DNA, equivalent to 25,000 to 35,000 T cell genomes, went into each replicate PCR. Purified libraries were measured with a Qubit 3.0 fluorometer, size-checked on a Bioanalyzer 2100, and measured again with the KAPA Library Quantification kit. A separate single-read 150-cycle Illumina NextSeq 550 flow cell was used to sequence each immunoSEQ 96-well plate. The original methods were these. Because the immunoSEQ output included only junctional sequences and no quality scores, the filtering could not be the same as the filtering used for full-length reads. Sequences were annotated with PyIR, a Python wrapper for IgBLAST v1.9, and V/J genes and CDR3 were assigned using IMGT germline references. Reads with weak V/J assignments (E-value above 1e-6), missing CDR3, stop codons, out-of-frame junctions, or ambiguous translated residues were removed. V3J clonotypes were defined by identical inferred V gene, J gene, and CDR3 amino acid sequence. Percentage overlap between repertoires was computed as shared unique clonotypes divided by the size of the smaller repertoire. Repertoire richness was assessed with RTK rarefaction, the Chao1 estimator, and Recon v2.1 estimates of unobserved clonotypes. Generation probabilities were computed with OLGA for all TCRbeta clonotypes obtained by the gDNA method from a handful of donors. TCRdb obtained this table from immuneACCESS and retained in-frame rearrangements with V and J assigned. These tables miss some clones; where compared with another copy, unresolved V genes account for less than half of the shortfall, and the remainder is unexplained. V and J calls and clone size follow that table, whereas D and trimming were derived from the DNA. For this sample there are more than 1 million clones; about 80% appear just once. The ten largest clonotypes hold about 0.52% of the sample.

The donors were healthy, HIV-negative adults who had no recently reported acute infections or vaccinations. Every donor was a Caucasian adult residing in Nashville, Tennessee, USA. CD4+ T cells were enriched through magnetic negative selection, after which naive cells were positively selected on CD45RA and the remaining negative fraction served as the memory subset. Blood was obtained by leukapheresis, after which PBMCs were separated by Ficoll-Histopaque density gradient centrifugation and cryopreserved in liquid nitrogen vapor phase. Analytical flow cytometry was used to check the purity and quantity of each magnetically sorted T cell population. Each sorted fraction had its genomic DNA isolated and then quantified by UV absorbance on a Nanodrop 2000c. Clipping removes 2 bases from V and 5 bases from J, with 4 as the unmatched junction base count. The CDR3 contains 16 residues, cysteine and phenylalanine counted. Only the CDR3 DNA stays, 48 bases, in frame from base 1. Based on the germline V gene, the CDR1 and CDR2 sequences are SGDLS and YYNGEE.

Broader findings and caveats from the paper: Naive subsets generally had larger estimated clonotype richness than memory subsets. Compared with non-shared clonotypes, clonotypes shared by all four sorted-subset donors had higher generation probabilities. Rarefaction of sorted-subset datasets indicated incomplete sequencing despite the large sequencing depth. When a handful of donors were compared, the shared fraction of clonotypes was around 5% for naive CD4, around 3.5% for naive CD8, 2.3% for memory CD4, and 0.3% to 0.5% for memory CD8. Sampling was limited to blood, and TCR repertoires in tissue likely differ from TCR repertoires in blood. Pairwise subsampling indicated that sequencing depth was expected to affect the degree of clonotype sharing among donors. The genetic and exposure-history diversity represented was limited by the small number of donors.

This TCR derives from a man between 18 and 29 years old in good health. Some clones in this sample may be carry-over from other donors' samples. The receptor chain draws on TRBV9 and TRBJ2-2; a stretch of 12 junction bases matches TRBD2. The sequencing input was memory CD4+ T cells from PBMCs. The intended sense of this specimen's cell subset or site label: CD45RA-negative fraction. The bases are TGTGCCAGCAGCGTGACTAGCGGGAGCTGGACCGGGGAGCTGTTTTTT. Its protein reads: CASSVTSGSWTGELFF.